This T cell receptor beta chain was sequenced in a study of a mutant IDH1 vaccine in newly diagnosed glioma. Described time point: week 47, end of study. Mutant IDH1 20-mer peptide, at 300 ug, made up each vaccine dose, with topical imiquimod. Donors' newly diagnosed IDH1-mutant WHO grade 3 or 4 astrocytomas lacked nuclear ATRX. About this clone: Its antigen is undetermined.

Profiled with immunoSEQ multiplex PCR; TCRdb holds only in-frame clones, not every one. The data show 55,000 to 65,000 clones, less than 80% seen once. The CDR3 has 12 amino acids. Germline assignment: CDR1 GTSNPN and CDR2 SVGIG (reference sequence). The V and J ends lost 5 bases and 5 bases respectively, with 9 bases between them. The chain joins TRBV30 to TRBJ1-4; D remains unclear. This sequence was found in a man aged 45 to 65 with glioma. The material was PBMCs, obtained from a glioma patient whose treatment included an IDH1 peptide vaccine. CDR3 region: CAWWTENEKLFF. The CDR3 DNA reads as TGTGCCTGGTGGACGGAAAATGAAAAACTGTTTTTT.